This entry lists 15 T cell receptor beta chains sequenced from one sample in a study of T-cell memory formation after mild COVID-19. TCRdb redid the calling of the 5' RACE reads with MiXCR, one entry per CDR3 protein. The sample yields approximately 46,000 distinct CDR3 sequences, 12% seen once. The specimen was PBMCs or a T cell subset sorted from them (not recorded which). The source is a man aged 18-30 years who had mild COVID-19 (a few samples of this study predate the infection). Cell type and time point are not known.

In this sample, this clonotype turned up many times. CDR3 nucleotide sequence: TGCGCCAGCAGCTTGGGACAGGGGAAAGATACGCAGTATTTT. Amino acid sequence: CASSLGQGKDTQYF. The rearrangement uses TRBV5-1 and TRBJ2-3; 8 nucleotides line up with TRBD1. The V gene's germline CDR1 is SGHRS and CDR2 YFSETQ. V lost 0 bases to trimming and J lost 5 bases; unmatched junction nucleotides: 2. The CDR3 covers 14 residues.

The chain uses TRBV7-6 and TRBJ2-5; 8 bases agree with TRBD1. J lost 3 bases, V lost 11 bases, and 8 bases had no gene match. This CDR3 spans 13 amino acids. The germline gives CDR1 SGHVS, CDR2 FNYEAQ. The DNA of the CDR3 is TGTGCCGGGAGAGAACAGGGGGAAGAGACCCAGTACTTC. This gives the protein CAGREQGEETQYF.

This chain links TRBV28 with TRBJ2-1; D assignment may be TRBD1 or TRBD2 (5 bases each). The germline CDR1 and CDR2 sequences are MDHEN and SYDVKM. V was cut by 5 bases and J by 3 bases, with 17 bases left in between. CDR3 length: 16 amino acids. The CDR3, as DNA: TGTGCCAGCAGTAGCTGGTTTCAGGGAGTCTACAATGAGCAGTTCTTC. This codes for CASSSWFQGVYNEQFF.

The J gene is TRBJ2-1, the V gene TRBV11-2; 10 bases are shared with TRBD1. Trimming at V came to 2 bases and at J to 4 bases, leaving 11 bases not matched to a gene. Germline-derived CDR1 and CDR2 are SGHAT and FQNNGV. The CDR3 has 18 amino acids. The CDR3 loop is CASSLFGRDRGSYNEQFF. Written as DNA, the CDR3 is TGTGCCAGCAGCTTATTTGGTCGGGACAGGGGTTCGTACAATGAGCAGTTCTTC.

The table lists this clonotype with a few counts. The chain combines TRBV6-2 or TRBV6-3 with TRBJ1-1; 9 bases agree with TRBD1. This CDR3 comprises 15 residues. The J segment lost 6 bases and the V segment lost 0 bases, leaving 5 bases of the junction unmatched. The germline V gene encodes CDR1 MNHEY and CDR2 SVGEGT. The DNA for the CDR3 is TGTGCCAGCAGTTACTCCGGGACAGGGTCGGCTGAAGCTTTCTTT. It yields the protein CASSYSGTGSAEAFF.

The rearrangement joins TRBV20-1 to TRBJ2-1; TRBD2 is a possible D gene (6 bases). Germline V gene lookup returns CDR1 DFQATT and CDR2 SNEGSKA (reference sequence). There are 15 residues in the CDR3. Trimming took off 0 bases at V and 6 bases at J, with 15 bases between the two ends. Here the CDR3 DNA reads TGCAGTGCTAGAGACTGGGGGGTTGGCGCCAATGAGCAGTTCTTC. Its translation: CSARDWGVGANEQFF.

The chain combines TRBV12-3 or TRBV12-4 with TRBJ2-5; tentatively, D is TRBD1 or TRBD2 (5 bases each). CDR3 length equals 12 residues. The ends were cut back, 6 bases at V and 10 bases at J, with 15 bases in the middle. CDR3 in DNA: TGTGCCAGCAGGCCGGCTGGGGGAATCCAGTACTTC. It translates to CASRPAGGIQYF.

The chain is built from TRBV2 and TRBJ1-2, with D maybe TRBD1 (5 bases). The germline CDR1 and CDR2 sequences are SNHLY and FYNNEI. This CDR3 contains 11 residues. Trimming took off 10 bases at V and 12 bases at J, with 18 bases between the two ends. The CDR3 DNA is TGTGCCACCTCATACGGGGGGTATGACACCTTC. As protein: CATSYGGYDTF.

This chain connects TRBV7-3 to TRBJ2-1; 9 bases map to TRBD2. CDR1 is SGHTA and CDR2 is FQGTGA in the germline V gene. J lost 7 bases, V lost 5 bases, and 9 bases had no gene match. The CDR3 spans 15 residues. DNA for the CDR3: TGTGCCAGCAGCCGGGGACTAGCCGCGGGAAATGAGCAGTTCTTC. Residues: CASSRGLAAGNEQFF.

This clonotype was recorded a few times. This sequence joins TRBV20-1 and TRBJ2-7, with 9 bases fitting TRBD2. The V gene end was trimmed by 5 bases and the J gene end by 2 bases; junction bases not matched to a gene: 10. Germline CDR1 and CDR2: DFQATT and SNEGSKA (reference sequence). The CDR3 loop spans 15 amino acids. DNA of the CDR3: TGCAGTGCTTCGCGCGGTAGCGGGGGCCCCTACGAGCAGTACGTC. It translates to CSASRGSGGPYEQYV.

The table lists this clonotype with a few counts. The chain combines TRBV18 with TRBJ1-3; TRBD1 is a possible D gene (5 bases). The CDR3 loop spans 14 amino acids. Germline values: CDR1 KGHSH, CDR2 LQKENI. Trimming pared 4 bases from V and 0 bases from J, leaving 7 bases between. The CDR3 nucleotides read TGTGCCAGCTCACTCCAGGGCTCTGGAAACACCATATATTTT. Translation: CASSLQGSGNTIYF.

This rearrangement joins TRBV7-9 to TRBJ2-1; weak D call: TRBD2 (6 bases). The CDR3 is 15 amino acids. V lost 5 bases to trimming and J lost 9 bases, with 20 bases between them. Germline-derived CDR1 and CDR2 are SEHNR and FQNEAQ (reference sequence). In DNA, the CDR3 is TGTGCCAGCAGCCCAACCGGGACCTCCGGGGGTGAGCAGTTCTTC. It specifies CASSPTGTSGGEQFF.

This sequence joins TRBV7-8 and TRBJ1-1; D unclear. Per the germline V gene, CDR1 is SGHVS and CDR2 is FQNEAQ. The CDR3 totals 14 residues. V lost 5 bases and J 4 bases, leaving 14 bases between the germline ends. The CDR3 region has the DNA TGTGCCAGCAGCCCCATTTACCGAAGCACTGAAGCTTTCTTT. Its protein is CASSPIYRSTEAFF.

The chain employs TRBV30 and TRBJ1-1, with TRBD1 matching over 7 bases. The CDR3 length is 13 residues. Germline V CDR1 and CDR2: GTSNPN, SVGIG (reference sequence). V gave up 2 bases and J gave up 5 bases; unmatched junction bases: 5. This chain's CDR3 is CAWSKARGTEAFF. CDR3 nucleotide sequence: TGTGCCTGGAGTAAGGCCAGGGGGACTGAAGCTTTCTTT.

This clonotype was counted only a few times. The chain links TRBV28 to TRBJ2-7; 9 bases are a match to TRBD1. The germline CDR1 and CDR2 sequences are MDHEN and SYDVKM. This CDR3 contains 15 residues. The V and J ends lost 8 bases and 7 bases, in that order; junction bases with no gene match: 15. The CDR3 DNA reads as TGTGCCAGCGGACTACCGGGACAGGGTTTGAAAGAGCAGTACGTC. It is translated as CASGLPGQGLKEQYV.